The entry below gives a single TCR beta chain sequence along with its context. Its antigen is unidentified. Profiling relied on immunoSEQ multiplex PCR, and the TCRdb table lists in-frame clones only, not all of them. The sample includes about 2.1 million clones, 93% of them seen just once. V was cut by 2 bases and J by 3 bases, with 6 bases left in between. The CDR3 is made up of 13 amino acids. The germline V gene encodes CDR1 SEHNR and CDR2 FQNEAQ (reference sequence). The source of the sample is a study of shared clonotypes between healthy human individuals. Study outcomes and limitations: Naive subsets typically showed greater estimated richness than memory subsets.

The naive CD8 fraction comprised CD45RO-negative cells positively selected for CCR7 and excluded terminally differentiated effector memory CD45RA+ cells. The receptor comes from a man aged 18 to 30 in good health. Some clones in this sample may be carry-over from other donors' samples. The chain carries TRBV7-9 and TRBJ2-3; D unresolved. The sequenced sample was naive CD8+ T cells from PBMCs. The CDR3 coding sequence is TGTGCCAGCAGCTTATTGACTACAGATACGCAGTATTTT. It encodes CASSLLTTDTQYF.